This TCR beta chain was found in a study of untreated major depressive disorder listed by TCRdb under 2018. Broadly, across the study: The study was a cross-sectional case-control comparison of T cell phenotype and TCR repertoire between antidepressant-free major depressive disorder patients and individually matched non-depressed controls. Sequencing followed up flow-cytometry Vbeta 5.1, Vbeta 11 and Vbeta 22 usage differences observed in the whole cohort.

For CDR1 and CDR2, the germline V gene lists SQVTM and ANQGSEA. Counted from cysteine to phenylalanine, this CDR3 has 14 amino acids. Only CDR3 DNA is held: 42 bases, read in frame from base 1. V drops 3 bases and J drops 5 bases, leaving 16 bases in between. Each depressed patient was matched pairwise with a non-depressed control on sex, age, current smoking status and body mass index. European descent was reported for all participants. Patients had a DSM-IV diagnosis of major depressive disorder with a Hamilton Rating Scale for Depression score of at least 18. For at least 8 weeks before enrollment, patients had taken no psychiatric medication of any kind, antidepressants included. Among the patients, depression severity spanned the moderate-to-severe range. Major medical conditions, Axis I/II comorbidities, regular medication or illicit drug use, and drinking over 100 g alcohol a week were all grounds for excluding any participant. About 30 ml of peripheral blood was collected from each participant into EDTA tubes. CD4+ T cells were purified from thawed PBMCs by magnetic negative selection with the BD IMag Human CD4 T Lymphocyte Enrichment Set. A purity of 85% to 95% was typically achieved with the CD4+ enrichment method, as confirmed by flow cytometry. A subgroup of roughly 5 case-control pairs, selected blind to chemokine receptor expression and flow-cytometric repertoire skewing results, was subjected to TCRbeta sequencing. Every blood sample was taken in the morning at 8:00 a.m., and Ficoll-Hypaque gradient centrifugation was used to isolate PBMCs. Until being assayed, PBMCs were kept in liquid nitrogen after cryopreservation by gradual cooling to -80 degrees C.

What the research found in general, with its limitations: In the sequencing data, TRBV25-01 and TRBV02-01 usage matched the flow-cytometry pattern but was not statistically significant. Higher TRBV05-01 (Vbeta 5.1) usage among CD4+ T cells of depressed patients compared with controls was confirmed by sequencing, with p = 0.040 in a one-tailed test. For the sequencing comparisons, planned one-tailed tests were run on just three Vbeta families that had been chosen in advance. A comparatively small study sample was produced by the strict matching and exclusion criteria, and the generalizability of findings was thereby limited. In every sequenced subject, all of the top five TRBV05-01 clones were private clones.

Note on this clone: The specificity of this receptor is unknown. No much larger clonotype is one base removed from it; base qualities were not supplied.

The Qiagen DNeasy Blood and Tissue Kit was used to extract total genomic DNA from the purified CD4+ T cells. Using immunoSEQ immunosequencing protocols, the TCRbeta CDR3 region, as defined by IMGT, was amplified and sequenced. The original pipeline was this. Raw sequence data were preprocessed by the immunoSEQ service for PCR and sequencing error correction. After being loaded into the immunoSEQ Analyzer, the data underwent further analysis with VDJtools v1.0.7. The paired Wilcoxon signed-rank test was applied to assess differences between patients and controls. The clones in this table, taken by TCRdb from immuneACCESS, are in-frame only. Not every clone is retained; where verified, under half of the shortfall comes from an unresolved V gene, and the cause of the rest is unknown. V, J and clone size were drawn from that table, and D and trimming were deduced from the DNA. The sample table lists 23,000 or so clones, roughly nine tenths of them with a count of one. Over 0.6% of the sample is taken by the ten largest.

Sequencing was done on a sample of CD4+ T cells from PBMCs. This sequence originates from a woman in her twenties or thirties with major depressive disorder. The rearrangement combines TRBV29-1 with TRBJ1-2, and TRBD1 may be the D gene, going by 5 matching bases. The nucleotide sequence reads TGCAGCGTTGATCAGGAGGGGCCGTCGTATGGCTACACCTTC. Translated, it gives CSVDQEGPSYGYTF.